Below, 5 T cell receptor beta chains from the same sample are listed, as sequenced in a study of T cells after yellow fever vaccination (dated by TCRdb to between 2017 and 2020). The label giving this sample's treatment or condition can be read as: live attenuated yellow fever vaccine strain. Library preparation employed 5' RACE. The instrument given in TCRdb is Illumina HiSeq 2500. Starting from the raw public reads, TCRdb applied fastp trimming at Q25, assembled clones with MiXCR and retained in-frame beta chains. Identical CDR3 protein sequences are pooled into one entry, listed with their most common genes and DNA. Present in this sample are about 630,000 distinct CDR3 sequences, 9% to 15% of which were seen just once. The ten largest make up about 15% of the sample. Specimen: PBMCs, collected on the day of the yellow fever booster vaccination. These receptor sequences come from a man in his thirties or forties who received the YFV17D yellow fever vaccine.

This clonotype was detected only a few times. The chain joins TRBV20-1 to TRBJ2-7; no reliable D call. Germline CDR1 reads DFQATT; CDR2 reads SNEGSKA (reference sequence). The length of the CDR3 is 13 residues. Deletions cut 7 bases from V and 4 bases from J, with 17 bases between. For the CDR3, the DNA is TGCAGTGTTGCCTCCGGAGAGAGGTACGAGCAGTACTTC. Residues: CSVASGERYEQYF.

The J gene is TRBJ1-1, the V gene TRBV6-2 or TRBV6-3; perhaps TRBD1 as D (5 bases). The germline CDR1 and CDR2 sequences are MNHEY and SVGEGT. This CDR3 region has 13 residues. Trimming stripped 10 bases from V and 4 bases from J, with 16 bases between. The CDR3 DNA sequence: TGTGCCATCCAAAGGGGTTCGGGCACTGAAGCTTTCTTT. Translating it yields CAIQRGSGTEAFF.

This clonotype was seen a handful of times. The chain recombines TRBV27 with TRBJ2-7; D not certain. Germline V gives CDR1 MNHEY, CDR2 SMNVEV (reference sequence). Trimming took 3 bases from V and 4 from J, leaving 13 bases between them. The CDR3 contains 14 residues. The chain's CDR3 is CASSFAQRKYEQYF. In nucleotides, the CDR3 is TGTGCCAGCAGTTTTGCTCAGAGAAAATACGAGCAGTACTTC.

The chain is built from TRBV6-2 or TRBV6-3 and TRBJ2-1; D gene uncertain. CDR3 length: 12 amino acids. Per the germline V gene, CDR1 is MNHEY and CDR2 is SVGEGT. Trimming cost V 4 bases and J 7 bases, with 8 bases left between them. The chain's CDR3 is CASSFPVNEQFF. The CDR3, as DNA: TGTGCCAGCAGTTTTCCAGTAAATGAGCAGTTCTTC.

This clonotype has only a few counts. This sequence joins TRBV5-1 and TRBJ1-6; 10 bases are a match to TRBD1. This CDR3 is 15 amino acids long. Trimming cost V 4 bases and J 9 bases; bases outside gene matches: 7. The germline V gene has CDR1 SGHRS and CDR2 YFSETQ. The CDR3 DNA reads TGCGCCAGCAGCCCCACGGGACAGGGGATTTCACCCCTCCACTTT. Residues: CASSPTGQGISPLHF.